This T cell receptor (beta chain) was captured by sequencing in a study of blood T cell repertoires in COVID-19. Trimming removed 0 bases from V and 2 bases from J; junction bases left unmatched: 10. Per the germline V gene, CDR1 is ENHRY and CDR2 is SYGVKD. CDR3 length equals 20 residues. The table came from immunoSEQ multiplex PCR; TCRdb's copy has only in-frame clones and leaves some out. The sample includes some 380,000 clones, about 87% of them seen just once. The count of this clone is one. V usage is TRBV10-3 and J usage is TRBJ2-4, with 13 bases lining up with TRBD2. The clonotype comes from a young man who had recovered from COVID-19. Sequenced: PBMCs or T cells enriched from blood (not recorded which). The DNA for the CDR3 is TGTGCCATCAGTGAGTCTCTAACTAGCGGGGGGGCGAGGCCCAAAAACATTCAGTACTTC. Its protein product is CAISESLTSGGARPKNIQYF.